This TCR beta chain derives from a study of T-cell memory formation after mild COVID-19. Study-wide results and caveats: The appearance of some responding clones in pre-infection memory suggested that cross-reactive memory joined. Contracting CD4+ clones lay largely in CM and EM, with CD8+ ones residing in EMRA.

V shed 2 bases and J shed 7 bases, with 15 bases lying between them. The CDR3 has 14 residues. After 5'RACE with constant-segment primers, TCR alpha and TCR beta cDNA libraries carrying sample barcodes and UMIs were obtained. TCRdb re-called the 5' RACE reads with MiXCR, one entry per CDR3 protein. The profile shows approximately 560,000 distinct CDR3 sequences, 17% of them singletons. Ten or more counts support this clonotype. The antigen remains unidentified. J is TRBJ2-7 and V is TRBV12-3 or TRBV12-4; D could derive from TRBD1 or TRBD2 (5 bases each). This clonotype was obtained from an adult woman who had mild COVID-19 (a few samples of this study predate the infection). Cell type and time point are not known. Sequenced material: PBMCs or a T cell subset sorted from them (not recorded which). The CDR3 sequence: CASSLTGAAREQYF. The DNA of the CDR3 is TGTGCCAGCAGTTTAACCGGGGCGGCCCGTGAGCAGTACTTC.